What follows describes a single TCR beta chain. Its antigen is currently unknown. The record originates from a study of tumor-infiltrating lymphocytes in primary liver carcinoma. In the study overall: Participating patients were men and women between 30 and 69 years old. Study observations and caveats: Overlap in tumor-adjacent and tumor-blood pairs fell below that of tumor region pairs.

TCR beta cDNA came from about 0.55 ug total RNA, primed with a constant-region primer. Modified slightly, ARM-PCR produced TCR beta libraries over three nested multiplex PCR rounds. Investigators reported that the first two PCR rounds, at 10 cycles each, used TRBV1-TRBV30 forward primers with a C-beta reverse primer. TCRdb redid the calling of the multiplex PCR reads with MiXCR, one entry per CDR3 protein. The repertoire consists of 330,000 or so distinct CDR3 sequences, with about two thirds occurring once and the leading ten covering roughly 6%. The CDR3 length is 13 residues. CDR1 and CDR2 from the germline V gene are SGHNT and YYREEE (reference sequence). Trimming pared 6 bases from V and 10 bases from J, leaving 19 bases between. Germline DNA was also extracted, while the blood RNA originated from unsorted whole blood.

The receptor was isolated from a man aged 40-55 years with primary liver carcinoma and hepatitis B virus infection. The genes are TRBV5-4 and TRBJ1-1; the D gene is possibly TRBD1 (6 bases). Sequenced sample: peripheral blood. The CDR3 coding sequence is TGTGCCAGCACACTGGGACACCGAGGGGGAGCTTTCTTT. It codes for CASTLGHRGGAFF.